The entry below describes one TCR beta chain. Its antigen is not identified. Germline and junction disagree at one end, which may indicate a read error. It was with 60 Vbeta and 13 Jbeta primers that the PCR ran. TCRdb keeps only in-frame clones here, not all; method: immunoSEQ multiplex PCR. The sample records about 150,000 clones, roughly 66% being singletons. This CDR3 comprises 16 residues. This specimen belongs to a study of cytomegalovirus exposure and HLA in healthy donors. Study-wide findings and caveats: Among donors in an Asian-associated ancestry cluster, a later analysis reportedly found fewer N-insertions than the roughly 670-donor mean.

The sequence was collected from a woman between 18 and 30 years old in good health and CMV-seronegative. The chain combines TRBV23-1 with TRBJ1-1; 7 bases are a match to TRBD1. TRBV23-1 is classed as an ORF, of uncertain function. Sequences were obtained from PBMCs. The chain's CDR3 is CAGSPQRGQLNTEAFF. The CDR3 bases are TGCGCCGGCAGTCCGCAGAGGGGACAGTTGAACACTGAAGCTTTCTTT.